The 11 T cell receptor beta chains listed next were all sequenced from one sample in a study of T cell responses to AZD1222 COVID-19 vaccine. Repertoires were generated with immunoSEQ multiplex PCR, while TCRdb's copy carries only in-frame clones and drops some. The profile shows around 110,000 clones, just over 85% of them singletons. The source material was peripheral blood, sampled on day 0 of AZD1222 vaccination. These receptors originate from an adult in good health.

The chain has TRBV5-1 and TRBJ1-6; TRBD1 aligns across 11 bases. V was pared by 4 bases and J by 8 bases, with 5 bases of the junction left unmatched. The CDR3 is 15 residues long. Germline V CDR1 and CDR2: SGHRS, YFSETQ. DNA of the CDR3: TGCGCCAGCAGCGCGGACAGGGGGCGCGATTCACCCCTCCACTTT. It encodes CASSADRGRDSPLHF.

The table lists this clone with a count of one. The chain recombines TRBV30 with TRBJ1-1; D is undetermined. The V gene's germline CDR1 is GTSNPN and CDR2 SVGIG (reference sequence). V shed 0 bases and J shed 1 base, with 9 bases lying between them. The CDR3 is 14 residues long. CDR3 protein: CAWSVPVTNTEAFF. The CDR3 DNA reads as TGTGCCTGGAGTGTACCAGTAACGAACACTGAAGCTTTCTTT.

On this clone itself: At one of its ends the junction is not consistent with the germline gene, which may arise from a read error. The chain combines TRBV12-5 with TRBJ2-1; D not certain. The CDR3 spans 11 residues. Germline V CDR1 and CDR2: LGHNT, FRNRAP. The CDR3 is CASGMVGEQFF. The CDR3 bases are TGTGCTAGTGGTATGGTCGGAGAGCAGTTCTTC.

The gene calls are TRBV6-5 and TRBJ1-1; 7 nucleotides match TRBD1. Looked up from germline, CDR1 is MNHEY and CDR2 is SVGAGI. CDR3 length: 15 residues. After removal of 2 bases from V and 0 bases from J, the junction contained 3 bases not matched to a gene. The DNA of the CDR3 is TGTGCCAGCAGTTACGCAGACAGGGTGAACACTGAAGCTTTCTTT. Its translation: CASSYADRVNTEAFF.

CDR3 region: CASSLDPGSNYGYTF. The CDR3 region has the DNA TGCGCCAGCAGCTTGGATCCAGGATCTAACTATGGCTACACCTTC. The J gene is TRBJ1-2, the V gene TRBV5-1; D not certain. CDR1 is SGHRS and CDR2 is YFSETQ in the germline V gene. Between the trimmed V and J ends, which lost 0 bases and 0 bases, there was a span of 9 bases. This CDR3 has 15 residues. The whole variable domain, remainder taken from reference TRBV5-1 and TRBJ1-2, is KAGVTQTPRYLIKTRGQQVTLSCSPISGHRSVSWYQQTPGQGLQFLFEYFSETQRNKGNFPGRFSGRQFSNSRSEMNVSTLELGDSALYLCASSLDPGSNYGYTFGSGTRLTVV.

The chain joins TRBV19 to TRBJ1-1; 11 bases map to TRBD1. CDR3 length: 16 amino acids. The V segment lost 3 bases and the J segment 6 bases; nucleotides outside the gene matches: 9. CDR1 and CDR2 from the germline V gene are LNHDA and SQIVND (reference sequence). The CDR3 bases are TGTGCCAGTAGTATCGGGACAGGGGGGATTAGGGCTGAAGCTTTCTTT. Protein: CASSIGTGGIRAEAFF.

J is TRBJ1-6 and V is TRBV25-1; D is uncertain. Trimming took off 3 bases at V and 7 bases at J, with 16 bases between the two ends. From germline, CDR1 is MGHDK and CDR2 SYGVNS. The CDR3 is 16 amino acids. The CDR3 DNA is TGTGCCAGCAGTGACGTGTGGGGAACAGCAAATTCACCCCTCCACTTT. It codes for CASSDVWGTANSPLHF.

The V gene is TRBV27, the J gene TRBJ1-2, with 7 bases matching TRBD1. Losses at the gene ends were 6 bases for V and 1 base for J; bases not matched to a gene: 11. Germline values: CDR1 MNHEY, CDR2 SMNVEV (reference sequence). The CDR3 totals 16 residues. CDR3 loop: CASSLAGTARNYGYTF. The CDR3 bases are TGTGCCAGCAGCCTGGCCGGGACAGCCCGTAACTATGGCTACACCTTC.

The chain couples TRBV18 to TRBJ2-2, with D uncertain. Germline V CDR1 and CDR2: KGHSH, LQKENI. The germline V and J ends were trimmed by 0 bases and 2 bases, with 7 bases remaining between them. CDR3 length equals 15 residues. The CDR3 bases are TGTGCCAGCTCACCACCGCAGCAAAACACCGGGGAGCTGTTTTTT. Translating gives CASSPPQQNTGELFF.

J is TRBJ1-4 and V is TRBV28; D ambiguous. The length of the CDR3 is 14 residues. CDR1 and CDR2 from the germline V gene are MDHEN and SYDVKM. V was cut by 7 bases and J by 5 bases, with 14 bases left in between. This CDR3 is CASNPEPLNEKLFF. CDR3 nucleotides: TGTGCCAGCAACCCCGAACCACTAAATGAAAAACTGTTTTTT.

This chain links TRBV30 with TRBJ1-6; 9 bases agree with TRBD1. The ends lost 7 bases at V and 1 base at J; junction bases unmatched: 5. This CDR3 is built from 15 residues. Germline assignment: CDR1 GTSNPN and CDR2 SVGIG (reference sequence). The CDR3 loop reads CASRQGVSYNSPLHF. Written as DNA, the CDR3 is TGTGCCTCAAGACAGGGGGTATCCTATAATTCACCCCTCCACTTT.